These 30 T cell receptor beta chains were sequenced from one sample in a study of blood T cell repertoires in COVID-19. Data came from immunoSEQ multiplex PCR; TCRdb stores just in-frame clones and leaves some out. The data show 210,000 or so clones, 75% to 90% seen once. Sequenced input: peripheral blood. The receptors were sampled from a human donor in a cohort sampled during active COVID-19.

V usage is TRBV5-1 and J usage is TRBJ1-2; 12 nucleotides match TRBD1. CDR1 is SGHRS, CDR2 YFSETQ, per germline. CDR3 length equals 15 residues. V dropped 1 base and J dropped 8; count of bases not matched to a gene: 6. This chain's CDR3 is CASSLPGTGGVGYTF. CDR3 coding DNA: TGCGCCAGCAGCTTGCCGGGGACAGGGGGCGTAGGCTACACCTTC.

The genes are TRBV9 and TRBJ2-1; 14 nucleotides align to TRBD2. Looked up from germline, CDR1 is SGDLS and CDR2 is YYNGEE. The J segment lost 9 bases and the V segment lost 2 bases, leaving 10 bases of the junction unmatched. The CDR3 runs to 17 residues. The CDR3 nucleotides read TGTGCCAGCAGCGTCGGGAGACTAGCGGGAGGGCAGGGTGAGCAGTTCTTC. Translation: CASSVGRLAGGQGEQFF.

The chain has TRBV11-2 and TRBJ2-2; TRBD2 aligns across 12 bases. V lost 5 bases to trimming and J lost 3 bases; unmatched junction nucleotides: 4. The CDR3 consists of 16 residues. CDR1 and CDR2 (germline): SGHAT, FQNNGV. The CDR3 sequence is CASSVRLAGDTGELFF. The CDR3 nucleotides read TGTGCCAGCAGCGTCAGACTAGCGGGAGACACCGGGGAGCTGTTTTTT.

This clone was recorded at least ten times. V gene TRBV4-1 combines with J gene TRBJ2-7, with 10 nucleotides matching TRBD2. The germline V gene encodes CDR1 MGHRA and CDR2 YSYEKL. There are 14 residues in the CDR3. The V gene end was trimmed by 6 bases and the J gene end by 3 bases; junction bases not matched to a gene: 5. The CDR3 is CASSRTSGVYEQYF. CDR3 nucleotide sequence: TGCGCCAGCAGTCGGACTAGCGGTGTCTACGAGCAGTACTTC.

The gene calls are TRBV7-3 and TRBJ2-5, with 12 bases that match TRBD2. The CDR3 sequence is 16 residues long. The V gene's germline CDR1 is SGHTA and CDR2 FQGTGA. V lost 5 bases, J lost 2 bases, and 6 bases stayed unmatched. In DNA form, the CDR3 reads TGTGCCAGCAGCCTGTCACTAGCGGGAGGACAAGAGACCCAGTACTTC. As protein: CASSLSLAGGQETQYF.

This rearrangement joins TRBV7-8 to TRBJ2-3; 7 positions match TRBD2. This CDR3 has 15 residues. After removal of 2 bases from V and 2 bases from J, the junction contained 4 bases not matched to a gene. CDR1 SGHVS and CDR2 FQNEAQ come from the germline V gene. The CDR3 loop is CASSLLGGPTDTQYF. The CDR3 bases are TGTGCCAGCAGCTTACTGGGAGGGCCCACAGATACGCAGTATTTT. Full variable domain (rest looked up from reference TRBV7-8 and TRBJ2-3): GAGVSQSPRYKVAKRGQDVALRCDPISGHVSLFWYQQALGQGPEFLTYFQNEAQLDKSGLPSDRFFAERPEGSVSTLKIQRTQQEDSAVYLCASSLLGGPTDTQYFGPGTRLTVL.

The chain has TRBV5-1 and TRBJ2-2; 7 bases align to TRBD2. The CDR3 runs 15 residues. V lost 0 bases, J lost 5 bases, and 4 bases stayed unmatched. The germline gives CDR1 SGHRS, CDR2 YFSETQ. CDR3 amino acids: CASSLDRGGTGELFF. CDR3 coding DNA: TGCGCCAGCAGCTTGGACCGGGGAGGGACCGGGGAGCTGTTTTTT.

The CDR3 nucleotides read TGTGCCTGGAGTGTACGAGACGGGAGTATGTCCAAAAACATTCAGTACTTC. This codes for CAWSVRDGSMSKNIQYF. The rearrangement joins TRBV30 to TRBJ2-4; D is perhaps TRBD2 (6 bases). The CDR3 length is 17 residues. Looked up from germline, CDR1 is GTSNPN and CDR2 is SVGIG (reference sequence). Trimming removed 0 bases at V and 2 bases at J, with 17 bases between.

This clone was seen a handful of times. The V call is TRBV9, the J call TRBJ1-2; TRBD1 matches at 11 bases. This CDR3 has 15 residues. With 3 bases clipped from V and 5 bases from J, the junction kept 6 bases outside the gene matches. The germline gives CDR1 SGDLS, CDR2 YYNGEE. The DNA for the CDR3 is TGTGCCAGCAGCGGGACAGGGGGCGCGAGATATGGCTACACCTTC. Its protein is CASSGTGGARYGYTF.

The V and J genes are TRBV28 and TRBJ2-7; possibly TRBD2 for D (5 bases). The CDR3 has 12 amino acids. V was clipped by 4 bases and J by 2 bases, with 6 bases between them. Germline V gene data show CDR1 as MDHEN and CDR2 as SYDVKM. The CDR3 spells CASSSGTYEQYF. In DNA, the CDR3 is TGTGCCAGCAGTTCCGGGACCTACGAGCAGTACTTC.

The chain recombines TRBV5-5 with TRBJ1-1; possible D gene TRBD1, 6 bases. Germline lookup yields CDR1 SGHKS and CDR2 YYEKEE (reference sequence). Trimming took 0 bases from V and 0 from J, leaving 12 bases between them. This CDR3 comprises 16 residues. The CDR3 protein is CASSLGRGELNTEAFF. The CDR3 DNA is TGTGCCAGCAGCTTGGGCAGGGGCGAATTGAACACTGAAGCTTTCTTT.

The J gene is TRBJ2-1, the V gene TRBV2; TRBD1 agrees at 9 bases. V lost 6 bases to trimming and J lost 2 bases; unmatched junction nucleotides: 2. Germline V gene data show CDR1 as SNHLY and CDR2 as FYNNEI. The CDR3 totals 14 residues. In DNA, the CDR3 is TGTGCCAGCAGATGGGACAGGGCCTACAATGAGCAGTTCTTC. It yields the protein CASRWDRAYNEQFF.

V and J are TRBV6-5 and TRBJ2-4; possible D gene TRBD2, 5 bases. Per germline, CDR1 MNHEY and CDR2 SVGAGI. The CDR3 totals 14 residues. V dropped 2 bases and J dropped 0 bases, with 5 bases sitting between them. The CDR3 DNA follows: TGTGCCAGCAGTTACGGGAGAGCCAAAAACATTCAGTACTTC. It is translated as CASSYGRAKNIQYF.

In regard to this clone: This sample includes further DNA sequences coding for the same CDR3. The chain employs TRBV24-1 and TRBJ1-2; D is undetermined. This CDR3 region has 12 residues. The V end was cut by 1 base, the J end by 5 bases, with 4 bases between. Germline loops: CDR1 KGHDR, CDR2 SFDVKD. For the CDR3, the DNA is TGTGCCACCAGTGATTTTCGGTATGGCTACACCTTC. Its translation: CATSDFRYGYTF.

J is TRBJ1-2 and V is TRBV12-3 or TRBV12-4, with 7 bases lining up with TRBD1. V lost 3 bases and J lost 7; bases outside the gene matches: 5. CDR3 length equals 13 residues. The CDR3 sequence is CASSFGQATGYTF. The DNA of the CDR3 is TGTGCCAGCAGTTTTGGACAGGCCACTGGCTACACCTTC.

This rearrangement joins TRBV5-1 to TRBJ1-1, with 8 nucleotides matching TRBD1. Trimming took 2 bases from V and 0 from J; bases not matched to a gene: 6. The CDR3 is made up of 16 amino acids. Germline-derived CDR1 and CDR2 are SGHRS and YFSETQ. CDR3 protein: CASSFGSGGLNTEAFF. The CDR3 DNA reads TGCGCCAGCAGCTTTGGTTCAGGGGGCCTGAACACTGAAGCTTTCTTT.

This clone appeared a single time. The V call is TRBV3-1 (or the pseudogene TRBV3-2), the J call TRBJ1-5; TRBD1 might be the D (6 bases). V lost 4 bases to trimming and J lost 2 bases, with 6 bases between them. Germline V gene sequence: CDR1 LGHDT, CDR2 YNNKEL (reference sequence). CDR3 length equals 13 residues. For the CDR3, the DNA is TGTGCCAGCAGCCGGACAGGCAATCAGCCCCAGCATTTT. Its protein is CASSRTGNQPQHF.

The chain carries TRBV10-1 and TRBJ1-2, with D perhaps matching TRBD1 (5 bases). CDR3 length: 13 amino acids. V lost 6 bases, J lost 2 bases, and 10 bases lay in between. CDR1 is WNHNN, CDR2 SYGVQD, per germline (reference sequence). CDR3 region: CASSLGRNYGYTF. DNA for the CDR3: TGCGCCAGCAGCCTGGGGCGGAACTATGGCTACACCTTC.

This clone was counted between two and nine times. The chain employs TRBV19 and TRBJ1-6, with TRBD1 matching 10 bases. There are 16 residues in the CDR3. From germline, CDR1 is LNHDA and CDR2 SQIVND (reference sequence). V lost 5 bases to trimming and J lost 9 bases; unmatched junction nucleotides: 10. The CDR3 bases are TGTGCCAGTAGTTTCGGGACAGGGGAGCCCAGTTCACCCCTCCACTTT. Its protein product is CASSFGTGEPSSPLHF.

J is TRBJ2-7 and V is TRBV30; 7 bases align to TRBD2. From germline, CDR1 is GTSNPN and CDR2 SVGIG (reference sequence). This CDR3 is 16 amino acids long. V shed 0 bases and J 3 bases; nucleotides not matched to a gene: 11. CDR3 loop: CAWSVLTPGGNYEQYF. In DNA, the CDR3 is TGTGCCTGGAGTGTACTAACGCCCGGGGGGAACTACGAGCAGTACTTC.

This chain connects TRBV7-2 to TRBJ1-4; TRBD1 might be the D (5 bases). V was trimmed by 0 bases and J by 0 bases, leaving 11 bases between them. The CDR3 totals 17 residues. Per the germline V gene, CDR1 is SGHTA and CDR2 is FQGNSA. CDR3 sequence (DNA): TGTGCCAGCAGCTTAGCAGTCAGGGCAGCAACTAATGAAAAACTGTTTTTT. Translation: CASSLAVRAATNEKLFF.

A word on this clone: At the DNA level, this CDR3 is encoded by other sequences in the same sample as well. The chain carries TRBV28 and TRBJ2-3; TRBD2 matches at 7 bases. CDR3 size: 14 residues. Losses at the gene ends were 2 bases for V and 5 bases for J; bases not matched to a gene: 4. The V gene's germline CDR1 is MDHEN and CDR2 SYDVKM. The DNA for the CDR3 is TGTGCCAGCAGTTTAGCTAGCGGCGGAGATACGCAGTATTTT. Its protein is CASSLASGGDTQYF.

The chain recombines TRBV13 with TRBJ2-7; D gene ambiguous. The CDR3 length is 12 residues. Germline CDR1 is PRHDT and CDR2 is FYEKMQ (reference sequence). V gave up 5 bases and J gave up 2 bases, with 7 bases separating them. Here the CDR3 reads CASSPGPYEQYF. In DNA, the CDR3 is TGTGCCAGCAGCCCTGGGCCCTACGAGCAGTACTTC.

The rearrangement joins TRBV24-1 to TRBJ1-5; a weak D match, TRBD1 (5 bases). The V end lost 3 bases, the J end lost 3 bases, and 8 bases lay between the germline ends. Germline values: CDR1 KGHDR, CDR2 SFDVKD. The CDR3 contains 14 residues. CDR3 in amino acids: CATSDGGINQPQHF. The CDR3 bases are TGTGCCACCAGTGATGGGGGGATCAATCAGCCCCAGCATTTT.

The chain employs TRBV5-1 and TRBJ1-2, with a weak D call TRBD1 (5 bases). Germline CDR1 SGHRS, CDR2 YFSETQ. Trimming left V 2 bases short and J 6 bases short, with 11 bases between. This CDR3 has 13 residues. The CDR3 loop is CASSFQGRDGYTF. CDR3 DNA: TGCGCCAGCAGCTTCCAGGGCCGTGATGGCTACACCTTC. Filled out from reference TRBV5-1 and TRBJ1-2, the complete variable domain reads KAGVTQTPRYLIKTRGQQVTLSCSPISGHRSVSWYQQTPGQGLQFLFEYFSETQRNKGNFPGRFSGRQFSNSRSEMNVSTLELGDSALYLCASSFQGRDGYTFGSGTRLTVV.

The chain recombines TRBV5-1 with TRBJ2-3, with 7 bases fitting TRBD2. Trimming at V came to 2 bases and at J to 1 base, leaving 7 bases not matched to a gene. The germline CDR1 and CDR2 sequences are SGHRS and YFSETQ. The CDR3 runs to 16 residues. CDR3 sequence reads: CASSLGGSGGTDTQYF. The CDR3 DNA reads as TGCGCCAGCAGCTTAGGCGGGAGTGGAGGCACAGATACGCAGTATTTT.

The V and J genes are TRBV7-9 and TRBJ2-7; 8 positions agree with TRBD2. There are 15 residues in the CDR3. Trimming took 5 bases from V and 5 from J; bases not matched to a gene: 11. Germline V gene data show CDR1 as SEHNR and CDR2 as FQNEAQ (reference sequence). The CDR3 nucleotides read TGTGCCAGCAGCCCCAGAAGCGGGAGTATCGACGAGCAGTACTTC. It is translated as CASSPRSGSIDEQYF.

CDR3 coding DNA: TGTGCCAGCAGACCCTGGGGGGGGAGGGAAGGGAACATTCAGTACTTC. Protein: CASRPWGGREGNIQYF. The rearrangement links TRBV28 to TRBJ2-4; 7 bases fit TRBD2. From germline, CDR1 is MDHEN and CDR2 SYDVKM. This CDR3 spans 16 amino acids. The ends lost 6 bases at V and 7 bases at J; junction bases unmatched: 15.

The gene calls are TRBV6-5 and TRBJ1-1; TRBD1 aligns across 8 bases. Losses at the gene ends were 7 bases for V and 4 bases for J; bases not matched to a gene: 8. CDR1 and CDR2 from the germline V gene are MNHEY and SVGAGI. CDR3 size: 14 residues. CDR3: CASKIQGEGTEAFF. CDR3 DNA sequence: TGTGCCAGCAAGATACAGGGGGAGGGCACTGAAGCTTTCTTT.

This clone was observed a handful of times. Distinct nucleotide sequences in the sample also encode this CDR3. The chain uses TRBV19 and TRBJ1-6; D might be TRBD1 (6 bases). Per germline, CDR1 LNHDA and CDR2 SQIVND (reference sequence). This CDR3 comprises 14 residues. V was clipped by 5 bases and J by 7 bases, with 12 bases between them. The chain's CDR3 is CASSGGQLNSPLHF. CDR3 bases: TGTGCCAGTAGTGGTGGACAGTTAAATTCACCCCTCCACTTT.